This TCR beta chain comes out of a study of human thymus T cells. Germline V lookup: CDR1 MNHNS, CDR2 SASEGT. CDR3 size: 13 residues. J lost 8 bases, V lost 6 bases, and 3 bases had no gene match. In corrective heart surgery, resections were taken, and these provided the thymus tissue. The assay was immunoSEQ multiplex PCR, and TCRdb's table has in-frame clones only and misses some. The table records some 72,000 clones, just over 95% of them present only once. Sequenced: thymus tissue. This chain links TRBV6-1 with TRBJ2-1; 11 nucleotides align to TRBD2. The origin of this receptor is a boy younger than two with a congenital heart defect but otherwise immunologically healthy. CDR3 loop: CASRTSGKHEQFF. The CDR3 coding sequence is TGTGCCAGCAGGACTAGCGGGAAACATGAGCAGTTCTTC.